The T cell receptor (beta chain) under discussion was sequenced for a study of blood T cell repertoires in COVID-19. Background on the study: Specimens from acute and convalescent COVID-19 originated in the United States, Italy and Spain. T cells, B-cell-depleted T cells, or PBMCs supplied cDNA or gDNA.

A remark on this clone: Other DNA sequences in the same sample also yield this CDR3.

In the authors' methods: Amplification from reference gene primers served as the basis for estimated nucleated cell counts. Clones were read by immunoSEQ multiplex PCR, and TCRdb kept only the in-frame ones, dropping some. That table gives V, J and clone size, and the DNA gave D and trimming. Counted here are 210,000 or so clones, 75% to 85% occurring once; the ten biggest clones make up 6% to 7.5%. Material for sequencing was PBMCs or T cells enriched from blood (not recorded which). This TCR derives from a woman between 40 and 55 years old with acute COVID-19.

The CDR3 region is CAWSVAGGPEQFF. The CDR3 nucleotides read TGTGCCTGGAGTGTTGCGGGGGGGCCTGAGCAGTTCTTC. The chain links TRBV30 to TRBJ2-1, with 9 nucleotides matching TRBD2. In germline, CDR1 is GTSNPN, CDR2 SVGIG (reference sequence). J gave up 9 bases and V 0 bases, and 3 bases lay outside the gene matches. This CDR3 contains 13 residues.